These 26 T cell receptor beta chains share one sample of origin, sequenced in a study of blood T cell repertoires in COVID-19. The protocol was immunoSEQ multiplex PCR, while the TCRdb copy is restricted to in-frame clones and leaves out a portion. The repertoire holds around 190,000 clones, with 88% as singletons. Sequenced sample: peripheral blood. The receptors shown here come from a young man with active or convalescent COVID-19.

This clone was observed a few times. This chain joins TRBV6-5 and TRBJ1-6; perhaps TRBD1 as D (6 bases). V lost 7 bases and J 5 bases, leaving 12 bases between the germline ends. CDR1 and CDR2 from the germline V gene are MNHEY and SVGAGI. This CDR3 is 14 amino acids long. The CDR3: CASTRQANNSPLHF. The CDR3 nucleotides read TGTGCCAGCACCAGACAGGCGAATAATTCACCCCTCCACTTT.

This chain connects TRBV5-8 to TRBJ2-3, with TRBD2 matching over 11 bases. Germline CDR1 and CDR2: SGHTS and YDEGEE. This CDR3 spans 18 amino acids. Germline trimming cut 4 bases from V and 1 base from J; bases unmatched to any gene: 11. The CDR3 sequence is CASSLLAGALSRTDTQYF. CDR3 DNA: TGTGCCAGCAGCCTACTAGCGGGGGCCCTTAGCCGCACAGATACGCAGTATTTT.

The chain combines TRBV29-1 with TRBJ2-3, with D maybe TRBD1 (6 bases). The CDR3 has 14 amino acids. Per germline, CDR1 SQVTM and CDR2 ANQGSEA. V was clipped by 4 bases and J by 0 bases, with 11 bases between them. CDR3: CSVGLTGSTDTQYF. The CDR3, as DNA: TGCAGCGTTGGCCTCACAGGGAGCACAGATACGCAGTATTTT.

V gene TRBV2 combines with J gene TRBJ2-5; D perhaps matches TRBD1 (6 bases). Per germline, CDR1 SNHLY and CDR2 FYNNEI. Trimming cost V 5 bases and J 1 base, with 14 bases left between them. The CDR3 spans 15 residues. The CDR3 bases are TGTGCCAGCAGTAACCGGGACACAACCCAAGAGACCCAGTACTTC. Translated: CASSNRDTTQETQYF.

The rearrangement links TRBV11-2 to TRBJ1-1; 8 bases align to TRBD1. Germline lookup yields CDR1 SGHAT and CDR2 FQNNGV. Unmatched junction bases numbered 4, after V lost 0 bases and J lost 1 base. The CDR3 has 16 residues. CDR3 protein: CASSLDQGAANTEAFF. CDR3 in DNA: TGTGCCAGCAGCTTAGATCAGGGGGCGGCGAACACTGAAGCTTTCTTT.

V and J are TRBV9 and TRBJ1-2; D is undetermined. Trimming stripped 6 bases from V and 7 bases from J, with 19 bases between. CDR1 is SGDLS and CDR2 is YYNGEE in the germline V gene. The CDR3 runs 14 residues. The CDR3 bases are TGTGCCAGCAAACGAGGGAGGGTCGATGGTGGCTACACCTTC. Translating it yields CASKRGRVDGGYTF. The full variable domain, in which reference TRBV9 and TRBJ1-2 provide the parts outside the CDR3, is DSGVTQTPKHLITATGQRVTLRCSPRSGDLSVYWYQQSLDQGLQFLIQYYNGEERAKGNILERFSAQQFPDLHSELNLSSLELGDSALYFCASKRGRVDGGYTFGSGTRLTVV.

V and J are TRBV27 and TRBJ1-2; D might be TRBD1 (5 bases). The germline gives CDR1 MNHEY, CDR2 SMNVEV (reference sequence). V lost 6 bases and J lost 2, with 19 bases in between. The CDR3 sequence is 16 residues long. The CDR3 coding sequence is TGTGCCAGCAGCCGAAGACCCTCAGACAGAAACTATGGCTACACCTTC. This gives the protein CASSRRPSDRNYGYTF.

The chain carries TRBV5-8 and TRBJ1-1, with D possibly TRBD1 on 5 matching bases. This CDR3 is 14 amino acids long. The V end was cut by 6 bases, the J end by 7 bases, with 19 bases between. The germline V gene encodes CDR1 SGHTS and CDR2 YDEGEE. CDR3 loop: CASNPSSRTNEAFF. CDR3 nucleotides: TGTGCCAGCAACCCGTCGTCCCGGACAAATGAAGCTTTCTTT.

This clone was found once. The rearrangement links TRBV30 to TRBJ2-1; 7 bases map to TRBD1. This CDR3 region has 14 residues. The germline CDR1 and CDR2 sequences are GTSNPN and SVGIG (reference sequence). The V and J ends lost 4 bases and 2 bases, in that order; junction bases with no gene match: 5. The CDR3 sequence: CAWNTGTAYNEQFF. CDR3 DNA: TGTGCCTGGAACACCGGGACAGCCTACAATGAGCAGTTCTTC.

The CDR3 loop is CASSSGDQPQHF. The CDR3 coding sequence is TGTGCCAGCAGTAGCGGGGACCAGCCCCAGCATTTT. The rearrangement links TRBV6-5 to TRBJ1-5; tentative D call: TRBD1 (5 bases). Germline V gives CDR1 MNHEY, CDR2 SVGAGI. The V end was cut by 5 bases, the J end by 7 bases, with 9 bases between. The CDR3 is made up of 12 amino acids.

The J gene is TRBJ1-3, the V gene TRBV19; perhaps TRBD1 as D (6 bases). V gave up 5 bases and J gave up 1 base, with 12 bases separating them. This CDR3 spans 15 amino acids. The germline V gene encodes CDR1 LNHDA and CDR2 SQIVND (reference sequence). The chain's CDR3 is CASSALQGSGNTIYF. DNA of the CDR3: TGTGCCAGTAGTGCTCTACAGGGTTCTGGAAACACCATATATTTT. Filled out from reference TRBV19 and TRBJ1-3, the complete variable domain reads DGGITQSPKYLFRKEGQNVTLSCEQNLNHDAMYWYRQDPGQGLRLIYYSQIVNDFQKGDIAEGYSVSREKKESFPLTVTSAQKNPTAFYLCASSALQGSGNTIYFGEGSWLTVV.

The rearrangement links TRBV2 to TRBJ2-7; D call uncertain. CDR3 length: 11 amino acids. CDR1 is SNHLY and CDR2 is FYNNEI in the germline V gene. Deletions cut 4 bases from V and 3 bases from J, with 4 bases between. This chain's CDR3 is CASSADYEQYF. As DNA, the CDR3 is TGTGCCAGCAGTGCAGACTACGAGCAGTACTTC. Using reference TRBV2 and TRBJ2-7 for the parts outside the CDR3, the full variable domain is EPEVTQTPSHQVTQMGQEVILRCVPISNHLYFYWYRQILGQKVEFLVSFYNNEISEKSEIFDDQFSVERPDGSNFTLKIRSTKLEDSAMYFCASSADYEQYFGPGTRLTVT.

This clone has just one count. The V call is TRBV27, the J call TRBJ2-1, with D possibly matching TRBD1 (5 bases). The CDR3 totals 15 residues. Germline V gene data show CDR1 as MNHEY and CDR2 as SMNVEV (reference sequence). V was clipped by 2 bases and J by 7 bases, with 15 bases between them. The CDR3: CASSLAQALLNEQFF. The CDR3 nucleotides read TGTGCCAGCAGTTTAGCACAGGCCCTCTTGAATGAGCAGTTCTTC.

The chain is built from TRBV15 and TRBJ2-2; 9 bases agree with TRBD1. Germline V gene lookup returns CDR1 LNHNV and CDR2 YYDKDF (reference sequence). V lost 3 bases and J lost 3; bases outside the gene matches: 8. CDR3 length: 17 residues. In DNA, the CDR3 is TGTGCCACCAGCAGGGGGACAGGGAGCTGGTACACCGGGGAGCTGTTTTTT. Translating gives CATSRGTGSWYTGELFF.

V gene TRBV24-1 combines with J gene TRBJ2-1; 9 nucleotides align to TRBD2. Per germline, CDR1 KGHDR and CDR2 SFDVKD. The V segment lost 9 bases and the J segment 7 bases; nucleotides outside the gene matches: 9. The CDR3 length is 14 residues. CDR3 loop: CATGLAGTWNEQFF. CDR3 nucleotide sequence: TGTGCCACCGGTCTAGCGGGGACTTGGAATGAGCAGTTCTTC.

The DNA of the CDR3 is TGTGCCAGCAGCTCCTACAGGACAGGATCAGATACGCAGTATTTT. Translating gives CASSSYRTGSDTQYF. The chain uses TRBV5-4 and TRBJ2-3, with TRBD1 matching 7 bases. The CDR3 consists of 15 residues. After removal of 3 bases from V and 4 bases from J, the junction contained 8 bases not matched to a gene. Germline values: CDR1 SGHNT, CDR2 YYREEE (reference sequence).

The gene calls are TRBV13 and TRBJ1-1; possible D gene TRBD1, 5 bases. CDR1 is PRHDT and CDR2 is FYEKMQ in the germline V gene (reference sequence). Trimming shortened V by 1 base and J by 4 bases, and 10 bases separated the two germline ends. This CDR3 contains 14 residues. The CDR3 DNA sequence: TGTGCCAGCAGCTTAGTAGGCGGGGGCACTGAAGCTTTCTTT. Amino acid sequence: CASSLVGGGTEAFF. Filled out from reference TRBV13 and TRBJ1-1, the complete variable domain reads AAGVIQSPRHLIKEKRETATLKCYPIPRHDTVYWYQQGPGQDPQFLISFYEKMQSDKGSIPDRFSAQQFSDYHSELNMSSLELGDSALYFCASSLVGGGTEAFFGQGTRLTVV.

V gene TRBV12-3 or TRBV12-4 combines with J gene TRBJ1-1; 7 nucleotides agree with TRBD1. Trimming cost V 5 bases and J 6 bases; bases outside gene matches: 0. The CDR3 loop spans 11 amino acids. Written as DNA, the CDR3 is TGTGCCAGCAGTACAGGGGCTGAAGCTTTCTTT. It specifies CASSTGAEAFF.

The rearrangement links TRBV14 to TRBJ2-5, with 7 bases lining up with TRBD1. The germline CDR1 and CDR2 sequences are SGHDN and FVKESK. Trimming at V came to 4 bases and at J to 2 bases, leaving 7 bases not matched to a gene. This CDR3 has 15 amino acids. The CDR3 DNA is TGTGCCAGCAGCCCAGCCCGGGACAGACAAGAGACCCAGTACTTC. This gives the protein CASSPARDRQETQYF.

The chain combines TRBV23-1 with TRBJ1-2, with a possible D match to TRBD1 (5 bases). TRBV23-1 is flagged as an ORF with uncertain function. The CDR3 loop spans 16 amino acids. The V gene lost 8 bases and the J gene lost 5 bases, with 24 bases spanning the gap. CDR3 sequence (DNA): TGCGCCAGCCCACTCAAATTGCAGGGCCAGTATTATGGCTACACCTTC. Translation: CASPLKLQGQYYGYTF.

V gene TRBV24-1 combines with J gene TRBJ2-2, with no clear D. From germline, CDR1 is KGHDR and CDR2 SFDVKD. The CDR3 spans 13 residues. The V end was cut by 4 bases, the J end by 2 bases, with 4 bases between. The CDR3 loop reads CATSDQNTGELFF. For the CDR3, the DNA is TGTGCCACCAGTGACCAAAACACCGGGGAGCTGTTTTTT.

The genes are TRBV6-5 and TRBJ1-1, with D possibly being TRBD1 (5 bases). Germline CDR1 reads MNHEY; CDR2 reads SVGAGI. Trimming stripped 2 bases from V and 1 base from J, with 14 bases between. The CDR3 consists of 16 residues. This chain's CDR3 is CASSYAQGSGNTEAFF. The CDR3 coding sequence is TGTGCCAGCAGTTACGCTCAGGGTTCCGGGAACACTGAAGCTTTCTTT.

This chain links TRBV10-3 with TRBJ2-3, with D maybe TRBD2 (5 bases). CDR3 length: 14 amino acids. With 0 bases removed from V and 1 base from J, the gap between germline ends came to 5 bases. Germline V gene lookup returns CDR1 ENHRY and CDR2 SYGVKD. CDR3 protein: CAISESRGTDTQYF. The DNA of the CDR3 is TGTGCCATCAGTGAGTCGAGGGGCACAGATACGCAGTATTTT.

The genes are TRBV30 and TRBJ2-3, with D possibly matching TRBD2 (7 bases). Germline loops: CDR1 GTSNPN, CDR2 SVGIG (reference sequence). This CDR3 region has 15 residues. The V end lost 2 bases, the J end lost 8 bases, and 20 bases lay between the germline ends. The CDR3 DNA reads TGTGCCTGGAGTAGCGGCGGGGGCCTCGGCAGTACGCAGTATTTT. Its translation is CAWSSGGGLGSTQYF.

The V and J genes are TRBV9 and TRBJ1-3, with 8 bases fitting TRBD1. With 2 bases clipped from V and 3 bases from J, the junction kept 7 bases outside the gene matches. The CDR3 length is 16 residues. Germline loops: CDR1 SGDLS, CDR2 YYNGEE. The CDR3 is CASSVRTGTGGNTIYF. CDR3 DNA: TGTGCCAGCAGCGTTCGGACAGGGACTGGTGGAAACACCATATATTTT.

This chain connects TRBV3-1 (or the pseudogene TRBV3-2) to TRBJ1-1, with D perhaps matching TRBD1 (5 bases). The V gene's germline CDR1 is LGHDT and CDR2 YNNKEL (reference sequence). The CDR3 consists of 14 residues. Trimming pared 2 bases from V and 5 bases from J, leaving 12 bases between. DNA for the CDR3: TGTGCCAGCAGCCAATCCAGGGCAGGGACTGAAGCTTTCTTT. This translates into CASSQSRAGTEAFF.